These 21 T cell receptor beta chains were all obtained from the same sample, sequenced in a study of CD8 T cells in ankylosing spondylitis. Via MiXCR, TCRdb re-called the 5' RACE reads, giving one row per CDR3 protein. The data show a few hundred thousand distinct CDR3 sequences, with about 10% seen just once and under 8% held by the top ten. The sequenced sample consisted of blood, either unsorted or a sorted T cell fraction (not recorded which). The receptors shown here come from a male donor with ankylosing spondylitis or in good health (not recorded which).

This clonotype was seen more than once but under ten times. The chain uses TRBV29-1 and TRBJ2-6, with a possible D match to TRBD1 (6 bases). The CDR3 consists of 16 residues. Germline values: CDR1 SQVTM, CDR2 ANQGSEA. Trimming removed 6 bases at V and 0 bases at J, with 15 bases between. CDR3 DNA: TGCAGCGTGGGGACACCAAACCTCTCTGGGGCCAACGTCCTGACTTTC. Protein: CSVGTPNLSGANVLTF.

J is TRBJ2-6 and V is TRBV10-3; D is uncertain. V lost 0 bases to trimming and J lost 0 bases, with 9 bases between them. This CDR3 region has 17 residues. Germline V gene lookup returns CDR1 ENHRY and CDR2 SYGVKD. The chain's CDR3 is CAISESNFGSGANVLTF. The CDR3 bases are TGTGCCATCAGTGAGTCGAATTTTGGCTCTGGGGCCAACGTCCTGACTTTC.

This clonotype appeared many times. The chain joins TRBV12-3 or TRBV12-4 to TRBJ1-5; possible D gene TRBD1, 5 bases. V was trimmed by 4 bases and J by 3 bases, leaving 10 bases between them. The CDR3 has 14 amino acids. CDR3 in amino acids: CASSSSGPNQPQHF. The CDR3 DNA reads as TGTGCCAGCAGTTCATCAGGGCCCAATCAGCCCCAGCATTTT.

This clonotype came up many times. The V call is TRBV7-8, the J call TRBJ2-7, with D possibly TRBD2 on 7 matching bases. This CDR3 contains 16 residues. Trimming left V 1 base short and J 3 bases short, with 16 bases between. CDR1 and CDR2 (germline): SGHVS, FQNEAQ. CDR3 nucleotide sequence: TGTGCCAGCAGCTTAGAAGGGCGGGGGCTGATCTACGAGCAGTACTTC. This sequence encodes CASSLEGRGLIYEQYF.

This clonotype was picked up a small number of times. The V gene is TRBV12-3 or TRBV12-4, the J gene TRBJ1-5; no clear D gene. Trimming removed 6 bases at V and 0 bases at J, with 9 bases between. The CDR3 consists of 14 residues. CDR3 bases: TGTGCCAGCAGCAACCGGGATAGCAATCAGCCCCAGCATTTT. The encoded protein is CASSNRDSNQPQHF.

This clonotype was counted ten times or more. The chain links TRBV5-1 to TRBJ2-1; the D is unclear. CDR1 and CDR2 (germline): SGHRS, YFSETQ. The CDR3 length is 11 residues. V was clipped by 0 bases and J by 13 bases, with 8 bases between them. The CDR3 DNA sequence: TGCGCCAGCAGCTTGGAGGGTAGTCAGTTCTTC. Protein sequence: CASSLEGSQFF.

In its sample, this clonotype was seen a few times. The genes are TRBV7-6 and TRBJ1-1; no clear D gene. The germline V gene has CDR1 SGHVS and CDR2 FNYEAQ. The V end was cut by 0 bases, the J end by 7 bases, with 12 bases between. The CDR3 sequence is 14 residues long. CDR3 coding DNA: TGTGCCAGCAGCTTAGCGCTGGTGGCCGTTGAAGCTTTCTTT. As protein: CASSLALVAVEAFF.

This clonotype appeared many times. The gene calls are TRBV6-4 and TRBJ2-6, with D perhaps being TRBD1 or TRBD2 (5 bases each). Trimming cost V 3 bases and J 2 bases, with 5 bases left between them. The CDR3 spans 14 residues. Germline lookup yields CDR1 MRHNA and CDR2 SNTAGT. The CDR3 loop reads CASSEGAGANVLTF. The CDR3 region has the DNA TGTGCCAGCAGTGAGGGGGCTGGGGCCAACGTCCTGACTTTC.

This clonotype was counted at least ten times. The V and J genes are TRBV12-5 and TRBJ2-1; D remains ambiguous. The CDR3 runs to 15 residues. Germline CDR1 is LGHNT and CDR2 is FRNRAP. With 2 bases removed from V and 1 base from J, the gap between germline ends came to 9 bases. CDR3: CASGLSHGSYNEQFF. CDR3 in DNA: TGTGCTAGTGGTTTGTCACACGGTTCCTACAATGAGCAGTTCTTC.

This sequence joins TRBV12-3 or TRBV12-4 and TRBJ1-5; TRBD1 might be the D (5 bases). The CDR3 has 13 amino acids. Between the trimmed V and J ends, which lost 8 bases and 6 bases, there was a span of 14 bases. The CDR3 region is CASAGGYVQPQHF. The DNA of the CDR3 is TGTGCCAGCGCGGGGGGTTATGTTCAGCCCCAGCATTTT.

CDR3 loop: CASSQDLAGVGEQYF. Written as DNA, the CDR3 is TGTGCCAGCAGCCAAGATCTAGCGGGAGTAGGTGAGCAGTACTTC. V is TRBV3-1 and J is TRBJ2-7; TRBD2 matches at 10 bases. This CDR3 has 15 amino acids. Per germline, CDR1 LGHDT and CDR2 YNNKEL (reference sequence). V lost 0 bases, J lost 7 bases, and 6 bases stayed unmatched.

This clonotype was observed a handful of times. The chain is built from TRBV3-1 and TRBJ1-1; D might be TRBD1 (6 bases). This CDR3 is built from 14 residues. Germline CDR1 is LGHDT and CDR2 is YNNKEL (reference sequence). Trimming cost V 4 bases and J 1 base, with 10 bases left between them. CDR3 coding DNA: TGTGCCAGCAGCCGTGAGGGGGGGAACACTGAAGCTTTCTTT. Its protein is CASSREGGNTEAFF.

The sample holds many counts of this clonotype. The chain recombines TRBV4-1 with TRBJ2-3; 8 nucleotides line up with TRBD2. The CDR3 spans 16 residues. Germline CDR1 and CDR2: MGHRA and YSYEKL. V gave up 0 bases and J gave up 4 bases; unmatched junction bases: 6. The CDR3 here is CASSQDPGGVADTQYF. The DNA of the CDR3 is TGCGCCAGCAGCCAAGATCCGGGAGGGGTCGCAGATACGCAGTATTTT.

There are many counts of this clonotype. The chain is built from TRBV20-1 and TRBJ1-1; 8 bases are shared with TRBD1. Germline values: CDR1 DFQATT, CDR2 SNEGSKA (reference sequence). This CDR3 contains 12 residues. Trimming removed 3 bases from V and 6 bases from J; junction bases left unmatched: 3. The CDR3, as DNA: TGCAGTGCTAGGTGGACAGGGCCTGAAGCTTTCTTT. It encodes CSARWTGPEAFF.

This clonotype has a count of ten or more. The rearrangement uses TRBV20-1 and TRBJ2-1, with D perhaps TRBD2 (5 bases). V shed 7 bases and J shed 0 bases, with 19 bases lying between them. Germline CDR1 and CDR2: DFQATT and SNEGSKA (reference sequence). The CDR3 runs 16 residues. The CDR3: CSGQDLARVSYNEQFF. The CDR3, as DNA: TGCAGTGGGCAAGACCTCGCGCGGGTCTCCTACAATGAGCAGTTCTTC.

This clonotype was picked up a small number of times. This sequence joins TRBV7-9 and TRBJ2-7, with D possibly matching TRBD1 (6 bases). Germline V CDR1 and CDR2: SEHNR, FQNEAQ (reference sequence). The CDR3 length is 17 residues. The germline V and J ends were trimmed by 3 bases and 2 bases, with 20 bases remaining between them. The CDR3 is CASSLVAPGAQTYEQYF. CDR3 bases: TGTGCCAGCAGCTTGGTCGCCCCAGGGGCCCAAACCTACGAGCAGTACTTC.

This clonotype was counted ten times or more. The chain joins TRBV20-1 to TRBJ2-7, with 7 bases identical to TRBD2. V shed 6 bases, J shed 6 bases, and the junction held 17 bases outside the gene matches. Germline V lookup: CDR1 DFQATT, CDR2 SNEGSKA (reference sequence). This CDR3 has 15 residues. CDR3 DNA sequence: TGCAGTGCCGGGGAGGGTGGCAGGGAGTCAGTCGAGCAGTACTTC. Its protein product is CSAGEGGRESVEQYF.

In this sample, this clonotype turned up many times. This chain connects TRBV20-1 to TRBJ2-5, with D possibly TRBD2 on 5 matching bases. The V end lost 6 bases, the J end lost 10 bases, and 12 bases lay between the germline ends. The CDR3 sequence is 10 residues long. The germline V gene has CDR1 DFQATT and CDR2 SNEGSKA (reference sequence). The CDR3 loop reads CSAVGDFQYF. The CDR3 DNA is TGCAGTGCAGTCGGGGATTTCCAGTACTTC.

In DNA, the CDR3 is TGTGCCAGCAGTGAAACCAGGGCGTACACTGAAGCTTTCTTT. It yields the protein CASSETRAYTEAFF. This chain uses TRBV2 with TRBJ1-1; tentative D call: TRBD1 (5 bases). V dropped 2 bases and J dropped 3 bases, with 10 bases sitting between them. The CDR3 runs 14 residues. The germline V gene has CDR1 SNHLY and CDR2 FYNNEI.

This clonotype was recorded at least ten times. The chain couples TRBV6-1 to TRBJ2-2; D gene ambiguous. The CDR3 sequence is 14 residues long. V lost 3 bases to trimming and J lost 5 bases, with 10 bases between them. The V gene's germline CDR1 is MNHNS and CDR2 SASEGT. In nucleotides, the CDR3 is TGTGCCAGCAGTGATCGGGCGGAGACCGGGGAGCTGTTTTTT. It is translated as CASSDRAETGELFF.

This clonotype was seen repeatedly, ten times or more. DNA of the CDR3: TGCAGTGCAGAGACGGATAAGACCCAGTACTTC. Protein sequence: CSAETDKTQYF. V usage is TRBV20-1 and J usage is TRBJ2-5; no clear D gene. CDR1 and CDR2 from the germline V gene are DFQATT and SNEGSKA (reference sequence). This CDR3 spans 11 amino acids. V shed 6 bases and J shed 6 bases, with 11 bases lying between them.